Reported below is one TCR beta chain. The data were taken from a study of T cells in narcolepsy. TCRdb keeps only in-frame clones here, not all; method: immunoSEQ multiplex PCR. The table records about 27,000 clones, approximately 80% of them present only once. Germline loops: CDR1 SGHRS, CDR2 YFSETQ. Unmatched junction bases numbered 14, after V lost 4 bases and J lost 9 bases. The CDR3 loop spans 16 amino acids. The specimen was CD45RA- memory CD4+ T cells from PBMCs. The source is a human donor with narcolepsy. This rearrangement joins TRBV5-1 to TRBJ2-1, with 9 bases lining up with TRBD2. The CDR3 here is CASSAREAGGRSEQFF. CDR3 sequence (DNA): TGCGCCAGCAGCGCAAGGGAAGCGGGGGGCCGTAGTGAGCAGTTCTTC.